What follows are 27 T cell receptor beta chains derived from one specimen sequenced in a study of cytomegalovirus exposure and HLA in healthy donors. It was with 60 Vbeta and 13 Jbeta primers that the PCR ran. TCRdb's copy holds only in-frame clones and misses some; the assay was immunoSEQ multiplex PCR. The sample includes about 130,000 clones, less than 80% of them seen just once. Sequenced: PBMCs. The source of these receptors is a man aged 35-49 years in good health and CMV-seropositive.

The chain uses TRBV6-5 and TRBJ2-5, with a possible D match to TRBD1 (6 bases). The CDR3 is 13 residues long. CDR1 is MNHEY, CDR2 SVGAGI, per germline. Trimming left V 8 bases short and J 7 bases short, with 17 bases between. This CDR3 is CASARQASGTQYF. The CDR3 nucleotides read TGTGCCAGCGCCAGACAGGCGAGCGGGACCCAGTACTTC.

The rearrangement uses TRBV9 and TRBJ1-5; D gene uncertain. The CDR3 totals 14 residues. Trimming shortened V by 0 bases and J by 5 bases, and 9 bases separated the two germline ends. The germline gives CDR1 SGDLS, CDR2 YYNGEE. The CDR3 nucleotides read TGTGCCAGCAGCGTAGTCCCGGCGGATCAGCCCCAGCATTTT. Protein sequence: CASSVVPADQPQHF.

This sequence joins TRBV19 and TRBJ2-1; D is unclear. The CDR3 extends over 15 amino acids. CDR1 and CDR2 from the germline V gene are LNHDA and SQIVND (reference sequence). V lost 0 bases, J lost 5 bases, and 11 bases lay in between. The CDR3: CASSIDPSIDNEQFF. The DNA of the CDR3 is TGTGCCAGTAGTATAGATCCTAGTATTGACAATGAGCAGTTCTTC.

The V and J genes are TRBV20-1 and TRBJ1-1; no clear D. CDR3 length: 11 amino acids. Trimming removed 2 bases from V and 10 bases from J, with 11 bases in between. Germline V gene lookup returns CDR1 DFQATT and CDR2 SNEGSKA (reference sequence). CDR3: CSARLGSRAFF. In nucleotides, the CDR3 is TGCAGTGCTAGACTCGGGTCGAGAGCTTTCTTT.

This clone was observed a handful of times. The V call is TRBV2, the J call TRBJ1-2; TRBD1 might be the D (5 bases). From germline, CDR1 is SNHLY and CDR2 FYNNEI. This CDR3 is 14 amino acids long. V lost 2 bases and J lost 4, with 11 bases in between. CDR3 nucleotides: TGTGCCAGCAGTGAATTGGGGCGTCGCTATGGCTACACCTTC. Translated, it gives CASSELGRRYGYTF.

V and J are TRBV20-1 and TRBJ1-2; D uncertain. Trimming left V 5 bases short and J 8 bases short, with 12 bases between. The CDR3 loop spans 11 amino acids. Germline assignment: CDR1 DFQATT and CDR2 SNEGSKA (reference sequence). The CDR3 region is CSALLRRGYTF. CDR3 nucleotides: TGCAGTGCTTTACTCAGGAGGGGCTACACCTTC.

The J gene is TRBJ1-4, the V gene TRBV30; D unresolved. CDR1 is GTSNPN, CDR2 SVGIG, per germline (reference sequence). Between the trimmed V and J ends, which lost 2 bases and 1 base, there was a span of 17 bases. The CDR3 is 17 amino acids. The CDR3 nucleotides read TGTGCCTGGAGTCATCCCGGGATGGCAGAAACTAATGAAAAACTGTTTTTT. Encoded protein: CAWSHPGMAETNEKLFF. The variable domain in full, completed from reference TRBV30 and TRBJ1-4, reads SQTIHQWPATLVQPVGSPLSLECTVEGTSNPNLYWYRQAAGRGLQLLFYSVGIGQISSEVPQNLSASRPQDRQFILSSKKLLLSDSGFYLCAWSHPGMAETNEKLFFGSGTQLSVL.

This rearrangement joins TRBV27 to TRBJ2-6, with 7 bases aligning to TRBD2. This CDR3 spans 17 amino acids. V gave up 2 bases and J gave up 1 base; unmatched junction bases: 5. Germline CDR1 reads MNHEY; CDR2 reads SMNVEV (reference sequence). CDR3 region: CASSLRGGPSGANVLTF. CDR3 bases: TGTGCCAGCAGTTTACGGGGAGGGCCTTCTGGGGCCAACGTCCTGACTTTC.

This chain's CDR3 is CASSEPWGGDQPQHF. The CDR3 DNA follows: TGTGCCAGCAGTGAGCCTTGGGGGGGGGATCAGCCCCAGCATTTT. The chain joins TRBV6-1 to TRBJ1-5, with D perhaps TRBD1 (5 bases). Germline CDR1 and CDR2: MNHNS and SASEGT. The germline V and J ends were trimmed by 3 bases and 5 bases, with 14 bases remaining between them. The CDR3 has 15 residues.

The rearrangement uses TRBV2 and TRBJ1-5; D is perhaps TRBD1 (6 bases). There are 17 residues in the CDR3. V was clipped by 3 bases and J by 0 bases, with 15 bases between them. CDR1 SNHLY and CDR2 FYNNEI come from the germline V gene. CDR3 nucleotides: TGTGCCAGCAGTGAGAGTTGGGCAGGGGATAGCAATCAGCCCCAGCATTTT. Translating it yields CASSESWAGDSNQPQHF. Together with reference TRBV2 and TRBJ1-5, the CDR3 gives the full variable domain: EPEVTQTPSHQVTQMGQEVILRCVPISNHLYFYWYRQILGQKVEFLVSFYNNEISEKSEIFDDQFSVERPDGSNFTLKIRSTKLEDSAMYFCASSESWAGDSNQPQHFGDGTRLSIL.

The rearrangement joins TRBV18 to TRBJ1-1; D not certain. The CDR3 is 15 residues long. Germline lookup yields CDR1 KGHSH and CDR2 LQKENI. V was shortened by 1 base and J by 1 base, with 10 bases between the two germline ends. The CDR3 DNA follows: TGTGCCAGCTCACCACTTGGGGAGGGGAACACTGAAGCTTTCTTT. This translates into CASSPLGEGNTEAFF.

The rearrangement uses TRBV7-3 and TRBJ2-7; 7 bases agree with TRBD1. Germline trimming cut 4 bases from V and 7 bases from J; bases unmatched to any gene: 13. Germline-derived CDR1 and CDR2 are SGHTA and FQGTGA. The CDR3 is made up of 15 amino acids. Here the CDR3 DNA reads TGTGCCAGCAGCTCGCTACAGGGGAATACGGGGGAGCAGTACTTC. It encodes CASSSLQGNTGEQYF.

Only a few counts were recorded for this clone. The chain is built from TRBV13 and TRBJ1-2; 8 bases match TRBD1. CDR1 is PRHDT and CDR2 is FYEKMQ in the germline V gene (reference sequence). Trimming took 0 bases from V and 3 from J; bases not matched to a gene: 3. The CDR3 has 15 residues. CDR3 region: CASSLGDRGYYGYTF. CDR3 DNA sequence: TGTGCCAGCAGCTTAGGTGACAGGGGTTACTATGGCTACACCTTC. The full variable domain, with the rest looked up from reference TRBV13 and TRBJ1-2, is AAGVIQSPRHLIKEKRETATLKCYPIPRHDTVYWYQQGPGQDPQFLISFYEKMQSDKGSIPDRFSAQQFSDYHSELNMSSLELGDSALYFCASSLGDRGYYGYTFGSGTRLTVV.

The genes are TRBV19 and TRBJ2-1, with D perhaps matching TRBD1 (6 bases). Germline-derived CDR1 and CDR2 are LNHDA and SQIVND (reference sequence). V was trimmed by 3 bases and J by 10 bases, leaving 10 bases between them. The CDR3 is made up of 12 amino acids. CDR3 sequence: CASSMGGGEQFF. Written as DNA, the CDR3 is TGTGCCAGTAGTATGGGTGGGGGCGAGCAGTTCTTC.

The rearrangement uses TRBV6-5 and TRBJ2-2; 10 bases line up with TRBD2. The CDR3 is made up of 15 amino acids. The V gene's germline CDR1 is MNHEY and CDR2 SVGAGI. Trimming cost V 3 bases and J 6 bases; bases outside gene matches: 4. CDR3 sequence (DNA): TGTGCCAGCAGTTATTTAAGCGGGAGGGCCGGGGAGCTGTTTTTT. This encodes CASSYLSGRAGELFF.

This clone was detected a few times. V is TRBV9 and J is TRBJ1-5; D is possibly TRBD1 (5 bases). There are 13 residues in the CDR3. V was clipped by 3 bases and J by 5 bases, with 9 bases between them. The germline V gene encodes CDR1 SGDLS and CDR2 YYNGEE. CDR3 residues: CASSGTPYQPQHF. CDR3 DNA sequence: TGTGCCAGCAGCGGGACACCCTATCAGCCCCAGCATTTT.

The gene calls are TRBV5-6 and TRBJ2-2; 9 bases agree with TRBD2. V trimming: 3 bases; J trimming: 3 bases; junction bases outside the gene matches: 12. CDR1 is SGHDT, CDR2 YYEEEE, per germline. This CDR3 has 18 residues. CDR3 residues: CASSWGLAGDLYTGELFF. In DNA, the CDR3 is TGTGCCAGCAGCTGGGGACTAGCCGGGGATCTGTACACCGGGGAGCTGTTTTTT.

The chain is built from TRBV28 and TRBJ1-2; 7 bases fit TRBD1. The CDR3 is made up of 14 amino acids. Per the germline V gene, CDR1 is MDHEN and CDR2 is SYDVKM. V shed 5 bases, J shed 4 bases, and the junction held 7 bases outside the gene matches. This CDR3 reads CASSTLGTVYGYTF. The DNA for the CDR3 is TGTGCCAGCAGTACCCTAGGGACAGTCTATGGCTACACCTTC.

The gene calls are TRBV4-1 and TRBJ2-5; D gene ambiguous. Germline V gives CDR1 MGHRA, CDR2 YSYEKL. V lost 1 base to trimming and J lost 2 bases, with 5 bases between them. CDR3 size: 13 residues. The DNA for the CDR3 is TGCGCCAGCAGCCAAGGGGCTCAAGAGACCCAGTACTTC. This sequence encodes CASSQGAQETQYF.

This sequence joins TRBV27 and TRBJ1-6; unclear D gene. Between the trimmed V and J ends, which lost 5 bases and 12 bases, there was a span of 14 bases. The germline V gene has CDR1 MNHEY and CDR2 SMNVEV (reference sequence). The CDR3 has 13 residues. CDR3 loop: CASSPLEGVPLHF. The CDR3 DNA reads TGTGCCAGCAGTCCCCTGGAAGGAGTACCCCTCCACTTT.

This clone was counted only a few times. V and J are TRBV7-6 and TRBJ2-3, with 7 bases that match TRBD2. Looked up from germline, CDR1 is SGHVS and CDR2 is FNYEAQ. The CDR3 runs to 15 residues. V lost 2 bases, J lost 5 bases, and 7 bases stayed unmatched. The CDR3 DNA reads TGTGCCAGCAGCTTATACCCCGGACTAGGAGATACGCAGTATTTT. This sequence encodes CASSLYPGLGDTQYF.

The gene calls are TRBV2 and TRBJ2-1, with 12 bases lining up with TRBD2. Germline-derived CDR1 and CDR2 are SNHLY and FYNNEI. CDR3 length equals 16 residues. V lost 4 bases to trimming and J lost 6 bases; unmatched junction nucleotides: 7. The CDR3 is CASSARLAGVLNEQFF. Written as DNA, the CDR3 is TGTGCCAGCAGTGCCCGACTAGCGGGAGTGCTCAATGAGCAGTTCTTC.

The J gene is TRBJ2-1, the V gene TRBV27; 7 positions match TRBD1. CDR3 length equals 13 residues. Germline V lookup: CDR1 MNHEY, CDR2 SMNVEV (reference sequence). The V segment lost 5 bases and the J segment 7 bases; nucleotides outside the gene matches: 5. CDR3 sequence (DNA): TGTGCCAGCAGTACAGGGACAGCTAATGAGCAGTTCTTC. This encodes CASSTGTANEQFF.

The V and J genes are TRBV5-5 and TRBJ1-5; no reliable D call. Germline-derived CDR1 and CDR2 are SGHKS and YYEKEE (reference sequence). CDR3 size: 14 residues. The V end was cut by 4 bases, the J end by 2 bases, with 10 bases between. CDR3 DNA sequence: TGTGCCAGCAGCGGTGAATGGCGCAATCAGCCCCAGCATTTT. It yields the protein CASSGEWRNQPQHF.

The chain joins TRBV20-1 to TRBJ2-3, with unresolved D. The length of the CDR3 is 11 residues. Germline V lookup: CDR1 DFQATT, CDR2 SNEGSKA (reference sequence). The V and J ends lost 5 bases and 3 bases respectively, with 6 bases between them. The CDR3 protein is CSAETTDTQYF. CDR3 DNA sequence: TGCAGTGCTGAAACAACAGATACGCAGTATTTT.

The rearrangement joins TRBV5-5 to TRBJ2-7; a possible D gene is TRBD2 (5 bases). The V end was cut by 5 bases, the J end by 3 bases, with 6 bases between. The CDR3 spans 11 residues. Per the germline V gene, CDR1 is SGHKS and CDR2 is YYEKEE (reference sequence). CDR3: CASSRDYEQYF. The CDR3 region has the DNA TGTGCCAGCAGTCGGGACTACGAGCAGTACTTC.

The V call is TRBV19, the J call TRBJ1-2; D may be TRBD1 (6 bases). Trimming pared 3 bases from V and 6 bases from J, leaving 11 bases between. The CDR3 extends over 13 amino acids. Germline CDR1 and CDR2: LNHDA and SQIVND (reference sequence). The CDR3 DNA follows: TGTGCCAGTAGTATCTGGGGGCTCCATGGCTACACCTTC. Translated, it gives CASSIWGLHGYTF. Complete variable domain (other parts from reference TRBV19 and TRBJ1-2): DGGITQSPKYLFRKEGQNVTLSCEQNLNHDAMYWYRQDPGQGLRLIYYSQIVNDFQKGDIAEGYSVSREKKESFPLTVTSAQKNPTAFYLCASSIWGLHGYTFGSGTRLTVV.